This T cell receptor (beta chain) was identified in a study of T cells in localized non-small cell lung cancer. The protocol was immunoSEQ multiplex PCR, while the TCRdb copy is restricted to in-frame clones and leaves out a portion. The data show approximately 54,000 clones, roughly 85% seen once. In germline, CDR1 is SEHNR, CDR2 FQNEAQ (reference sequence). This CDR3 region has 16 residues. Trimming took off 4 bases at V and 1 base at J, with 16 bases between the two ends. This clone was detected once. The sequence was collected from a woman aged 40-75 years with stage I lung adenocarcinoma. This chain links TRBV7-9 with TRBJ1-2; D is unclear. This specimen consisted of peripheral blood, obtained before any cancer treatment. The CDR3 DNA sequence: TGTGCCAGCAGCTCCGTCTCTGAGTACGTTAACTATGGCTACACCTTC. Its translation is CASSSVSEYVNYGYTF.